This T cell receptor beta chain was retrieved from a study of vaccination and CD4 T cells after COVID-19. CDR1 is SNHLY, CDR2 FYNNEI, per germline. V lost 5 bases to trimming and J lost 2 bases, with 13 bases between them. This CDR3 contains 15 residues. The sample's treatment: approximately 10-day PBMC culture with coronavirus spike peptide pools or control peptides (ViraFEST assay). This clonotype was found once. The target antigen is unknown. The Oncomine TCR Beta short-read assay generated sequence data from the DNA of cultured CD4+ T cells. MiXCR, applied by TCRdb to the PCR reads, yields one record per CDR3 protein. The profile covers 11,000 or so distinct CDR3 sequences, with 75% to 85% appearing a single time and 20% to 30% taken by the ten largest.

This TCR came from a human donor who had recovered from COVID-19. The sample consisted of CD4+ T cells from blood, cultured in vitro. The chain employs TRBV2 and TRBJ1-5; D is uncertain. The DNA of the CDR3 is TGTGCCAGCAGTACCCGCTTAGGTGGCAATCAGCCCCAGCATTTT. Translating gives CASSTRLGGNQPQHF.